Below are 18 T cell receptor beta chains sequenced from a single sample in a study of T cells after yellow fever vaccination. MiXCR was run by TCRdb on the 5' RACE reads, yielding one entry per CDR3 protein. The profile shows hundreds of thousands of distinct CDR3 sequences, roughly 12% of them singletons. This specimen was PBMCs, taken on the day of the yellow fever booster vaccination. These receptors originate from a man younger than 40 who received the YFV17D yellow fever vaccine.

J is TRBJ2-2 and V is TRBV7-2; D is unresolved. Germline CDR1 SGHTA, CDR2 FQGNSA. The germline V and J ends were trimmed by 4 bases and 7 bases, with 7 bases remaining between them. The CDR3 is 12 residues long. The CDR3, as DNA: TGTGCCAGCAGCTGGGAAATCGGGGAGCTGTTTTTT. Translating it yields CASSWEIGELFF.

The DNA of the CDR3 is TGCAGCGTTATGCGGGACACCCGACTAGCGGGAGTTGCCGGGGAGCTGTTTTTT. Its translation: CSVMRDTRLAGVAGELFF. The V call is TRBV29-1, the J call TRBJ2-2, with TRBD2 matching 12 bases. Germline trimming cut 5 bases from V and 6 bases from J; bases unmatched to any gene: 16. There are 18 residues in the CDR3. CDR1 and CDR2 (germline): SQVTM, ANQGSEA.

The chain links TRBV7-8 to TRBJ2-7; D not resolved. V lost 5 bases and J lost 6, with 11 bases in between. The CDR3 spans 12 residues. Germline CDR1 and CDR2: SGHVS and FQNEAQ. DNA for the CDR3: TGTGCCAGCAGCACCAGGTGGGTCGAGCAGTACTTC. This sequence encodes CASSTRWVEQYF.

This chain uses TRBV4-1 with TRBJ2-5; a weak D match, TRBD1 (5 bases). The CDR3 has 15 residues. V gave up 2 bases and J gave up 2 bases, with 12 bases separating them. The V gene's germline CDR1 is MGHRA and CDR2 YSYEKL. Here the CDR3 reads CASSQQGNSQETQYF. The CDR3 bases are TGCGCCAGCAGCCAACAGGGAAACTCTCAAGAGACCCAGTACTTC.

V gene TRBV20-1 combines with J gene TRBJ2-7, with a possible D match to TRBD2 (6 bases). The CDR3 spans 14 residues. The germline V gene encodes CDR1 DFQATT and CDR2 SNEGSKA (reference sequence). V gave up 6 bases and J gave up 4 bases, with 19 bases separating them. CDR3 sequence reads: CSAPLEEGLYEQYF. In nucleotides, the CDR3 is TGCAGTGCCCCCCTTGAGGAGGGGCTGTACGAGCAGTACTTC.

CDR3 sequence: CASSLGTSSWNEQFF. The CDR3, as DNA: TGCGCCAGCAGCTTAGGGACTTCCTCGTGGAATGAGCAGTTCTTC. This rearrangement joins TRBV5-1 to TRBJ2-1; tentative D call: TRBD2 (6 bases). The germline V gene encodes CDR1 SGHRS and CDR2 YFSETQ. Trimming shortened V by 2 bases and J by 7 bases, and 16 bases separated the two germline ends. CDR3 length: 15 amino acids.

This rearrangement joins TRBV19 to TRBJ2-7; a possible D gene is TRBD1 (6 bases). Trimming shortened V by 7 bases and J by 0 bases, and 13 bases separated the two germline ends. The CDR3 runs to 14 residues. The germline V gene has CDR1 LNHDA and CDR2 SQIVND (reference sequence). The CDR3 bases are TGTGCCAGTAAGTTGGGGGCCGCCTCCTACGAGCAGTACTTC. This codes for CASKLGAASYEQYF.

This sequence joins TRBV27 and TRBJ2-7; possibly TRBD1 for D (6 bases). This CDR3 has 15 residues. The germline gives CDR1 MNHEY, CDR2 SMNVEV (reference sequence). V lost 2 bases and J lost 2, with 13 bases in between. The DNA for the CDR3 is TGTGCCAGCAGTTTAACTGGACAGATACCCTACGAGCAGTACTTC. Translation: CASSLTGQIPYEQYF.

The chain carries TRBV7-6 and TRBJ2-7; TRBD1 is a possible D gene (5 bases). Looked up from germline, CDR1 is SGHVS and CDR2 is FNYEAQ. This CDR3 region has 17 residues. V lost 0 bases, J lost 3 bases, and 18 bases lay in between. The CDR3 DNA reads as TGTGCCAGCAGCTTAGCTAGTAGGGGTCCTATTCACTACGAGCAGTACTTC. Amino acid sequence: CASSLASRGPIHYEQYF.

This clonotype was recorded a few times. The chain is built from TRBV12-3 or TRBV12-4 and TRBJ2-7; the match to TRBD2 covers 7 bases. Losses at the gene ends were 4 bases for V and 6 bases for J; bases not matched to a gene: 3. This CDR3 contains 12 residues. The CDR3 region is CASSSSGGEQYF. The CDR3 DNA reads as TGTGCCAGCAGTTCCTCGGGAGGCGAGCAGTACTTC.

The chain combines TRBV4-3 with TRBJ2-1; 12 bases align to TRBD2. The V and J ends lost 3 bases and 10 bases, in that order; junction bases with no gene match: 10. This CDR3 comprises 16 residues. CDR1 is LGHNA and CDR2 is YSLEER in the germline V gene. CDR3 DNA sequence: TGCGCCAGCAGCCACTCGGGACTAGCGGGCATCGACGAGCAGTTCTTC. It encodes CASSHSGLAGIDEQFF.

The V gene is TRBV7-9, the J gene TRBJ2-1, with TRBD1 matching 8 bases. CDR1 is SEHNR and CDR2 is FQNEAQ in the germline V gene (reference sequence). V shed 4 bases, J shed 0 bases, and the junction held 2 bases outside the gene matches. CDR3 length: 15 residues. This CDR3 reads CASSYGQGSYNEQFF. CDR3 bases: TGTGCCAGCAGCTACGGACAGGGCTCCTACAATGAGCAGTTCTTC. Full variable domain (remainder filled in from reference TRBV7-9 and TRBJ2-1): DTGVSQNPRHKITKRGQNVTFRCDPISEHNRLYWYRQTLGQGPEFLTYFQNEAQLEKSRLLSDRFSAERPKGSFSTLEIQRTEQGDSAMYLCASSYGQGSYNEQFFGPGTRLTVL.

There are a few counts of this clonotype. This CDR3 reads CSTSRQGPYYEQYF. CDR3 in DNA: TGCAGTACTTCCCGTCAGGGGCCGTATTACGAGCAGTACTTC. The chain joins TRBV20-1 to TRBJ2-7; TRBD1 is a possible D gene (6 bases). V gave up 8 bases and J gave up 4 bases, with 21 bases separating them. This CDR3 is 14 amino acids long. Germline CDR1 is DFQATT and CDR2 is SNEGSKA (reference sequence).

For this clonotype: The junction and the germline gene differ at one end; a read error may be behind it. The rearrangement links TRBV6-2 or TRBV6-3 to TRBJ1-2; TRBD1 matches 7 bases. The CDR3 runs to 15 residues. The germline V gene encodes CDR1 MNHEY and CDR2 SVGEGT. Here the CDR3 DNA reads TGTGCCGGCAGTTACTCGGCAGGGGGTAACTATGGCTACACCTTC. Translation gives CAGSYSAGGNYGYTF.

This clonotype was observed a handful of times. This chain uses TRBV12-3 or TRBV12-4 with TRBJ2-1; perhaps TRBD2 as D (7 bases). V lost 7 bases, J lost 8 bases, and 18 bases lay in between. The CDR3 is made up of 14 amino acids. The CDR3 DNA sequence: TGTGCCAGCACTAAAGTGGGGGGGCGGGATGAGCAGTTCTTC. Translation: CASTKVGGRDEQFF.

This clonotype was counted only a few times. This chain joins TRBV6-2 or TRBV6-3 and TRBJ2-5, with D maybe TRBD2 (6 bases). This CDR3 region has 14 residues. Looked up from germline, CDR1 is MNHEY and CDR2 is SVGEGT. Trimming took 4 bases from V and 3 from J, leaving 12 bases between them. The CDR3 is CASSSSRGKETQYF. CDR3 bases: TGTGCCAGCAGTTCCTCTCGCGGGAAAGAGACCCAGTACTTC.

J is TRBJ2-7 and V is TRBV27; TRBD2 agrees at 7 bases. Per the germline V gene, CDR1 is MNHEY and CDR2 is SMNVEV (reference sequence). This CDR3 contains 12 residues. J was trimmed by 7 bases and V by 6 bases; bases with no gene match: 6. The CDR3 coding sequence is TGTGCCAGCAGCGGCGGGAGCCGGGAGCAGTACTTC. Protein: CASSGGSREQYF.

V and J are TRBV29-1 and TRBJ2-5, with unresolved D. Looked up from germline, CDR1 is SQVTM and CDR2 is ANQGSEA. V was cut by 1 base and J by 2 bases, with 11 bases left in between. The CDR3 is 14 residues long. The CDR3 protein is CSVEARKTQETQYF. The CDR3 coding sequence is TGCAGCGTTGAAGCGCGGAAGACTCAAGAGACCCAGTACTTC.